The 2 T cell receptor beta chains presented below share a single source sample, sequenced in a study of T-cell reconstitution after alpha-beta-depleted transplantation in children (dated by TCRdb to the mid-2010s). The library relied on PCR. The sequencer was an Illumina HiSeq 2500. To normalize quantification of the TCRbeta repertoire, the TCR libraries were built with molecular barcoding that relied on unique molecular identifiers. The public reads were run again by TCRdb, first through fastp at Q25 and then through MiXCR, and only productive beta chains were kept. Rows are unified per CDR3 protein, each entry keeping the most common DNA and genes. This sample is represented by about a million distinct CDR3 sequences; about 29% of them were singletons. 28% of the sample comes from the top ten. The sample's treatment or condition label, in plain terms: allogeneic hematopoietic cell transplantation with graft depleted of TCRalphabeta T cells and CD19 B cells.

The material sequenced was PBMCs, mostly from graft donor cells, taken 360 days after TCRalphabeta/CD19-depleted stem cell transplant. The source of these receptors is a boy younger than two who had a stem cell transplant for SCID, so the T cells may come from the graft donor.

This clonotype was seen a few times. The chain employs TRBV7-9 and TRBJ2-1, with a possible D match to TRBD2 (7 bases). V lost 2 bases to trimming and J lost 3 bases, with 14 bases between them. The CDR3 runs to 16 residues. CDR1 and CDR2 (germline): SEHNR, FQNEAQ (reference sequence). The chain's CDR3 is CASSLWEGGFYNEQFF. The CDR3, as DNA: TGTGCCAGCAGCTTATGGGAGGGGGGCTTCTACAATGAGCAGTTCTTC.

The CDR3 protein is CASSHSGKDYEQYF. The CDR3 DNA sequence: TGTGCCAGCAGCCATAGCGGTAAGGACTACGAGCAGTACTTC. The V gene is TRBV13, the J gene TRBJ2-7, with D possibly TRBD2 on 6 matching bases. V was clipped by 5 bases and J by 3 bases, with 14 bases between them. The CDR3 runs 14 residues. The germline gives CDR1 PRHDT, CDR2 FYEKMQ (reference sequence).